These 32 T cell receptor beta chains share one sample of origin, sequenced in a study of blood T cell repertoires in COVID-19. Some clones are missing from TCRdb's copy, which holds only in-frame ones; the method was immunoSEQ multiplex PCR. The data show about 180,000 clones, about 86% seen once. Sequencing was carried out using peripheral blood. These receptors were collected from a man aged 50 to 59 with active or convalescent COVID-19.

V and J are TRBV6-6 and TRBJ2-3; 10 positions match TRBD2. Germline CDR1 reads MNHNY; CDR2 reads SVGAGI (reference sequence). This CDR3 is 16 amino acids long. After removal of 5 bases from V and 5 bases from J, the junction contained 10 bases not matched to a gene. The CDR3 DNA reads TGTGCCAGCAGTCTAAGAGCGGGGGGGCCTGAAGATACGCAGTATTTT. Amino acids: CASSLRAGGPEDTQYF.

The chain joins TRBV7-6 to TRBJ2-1; 9 bases are a match to TRBD2. V lost 5 bases and J lost 7; bases outside the gene matches: 15. Germline CDR1 is SGHVS and CDR2 is FNYEAQ. This CDR3 is built from 17 residues. For the CDR3, the DNA is TGTGCCAGCAGCCTTGGCTTAGCGGGAGCTAAGGGGAATGAGCAGTTCTTC. Its protein product is CASSLGLAGAKGNEQFF.

CDR3 region: CATLSGTENTEAFF. Written as DNA, the CDR3 is TGTGCCACCCTTTCCGGGACAGAGAACACTGAAGCTTTCTTT. This sequence joins TRBV6-5 and TRBJ1-1, with TRBD1 matching over 7 bases. The CDR3 has 14 amino acids. The V gene end was trimmed by 10 bases and the J gene end by 1 base; junction bases not matched to a gene: 9. Germline assignment: CDR1 MNHEY and CDR2 SVGAGI.

Only one count was recorded for this clone. The chain couples TRBV5-1 to TRBJ2-3; the match to TRBD1 covers 7 bases. There are 14 residues in the CDR3. CDR1 and CDR2 from the germline V gene are SGHRS and YFSETQ. After removal of 6 bases from V and 6 bases from J, the junction contained 10 bases not matched to a gene. The CDR3 DNA sequence: TGCGCCAGCACGCGGACAGGTTCCGAGGATACGCAGTATTTT. It specifies CASTRTGSEDTQYF.

This chain joins TRBV30 and TRBJ1-1; maybe TRBD1 (5 bases). This CDR3 comprises 15 residues. Trimming removed 0 bases at V and 0 bases at J, with 11 bases between. The germline CDR1 and CDR2 sequences are GTSNPN and SVGIG (reference sequence). CDR3 nucleotide sequence: TGTGCCTGGAGTGTACAGGCACCTATGAACACTGAAGCTTTCTTT. This gives the protein CAWSVQAPMNTEAFF.

The V call is TRBV6-1, the J call TRBJ2-3; D is unclear. The CDR3 spans 13 residues. With 3 bases removed from V and 4 bases from J, the gap between germline ends came to 8 bases. Germline V CDR1 and CDR2: MNHNS, SASEGT. The CDR3 DNA is TGTGCCAGCAGTGACCAGGCCCCAGATACGCAGTATTTT. Translation gives CASSDQAPDTQYF.

The chain is built from TRBV30 and TRBJ1-6; 10 bases match TRBD1. V was pared by 4 bases and J by 8 bases, with 8 bases of the junction left unmatched. Germline V gene lookup returns CDR1 GTSNPN and CDR2 SVGIG (reference sequence). The CDR3 sequence is 15 residues long. CDR3 residues: CAWTSLGTGDSPLHF. DNA for the CDR3: TGTGCCTGGACCTCTCTCGGGACAGGGGATTCACCCCTCCACTTT.

This clone was found once. This chain links TRBV6-5 with TRBJ2-7; 7 bases map to TRBD2. The CDR3 totals 14 residues. From germline, CDR1 is MNHEY and CDR2 SVGAGI. V trimming: 7 bases; J trimming: 2 bases; junction bases outside the gene matches: 8. The CDR3: CASMVSGLAYEQYF. CDR3 bases: TGTGCCAGCATGGTCAGCGGACTAGCCTACGAGCAGTACTTC.

V gene TRBV7-2 combines with J gene TRBJ2-2, with D perhaps matching TRBD2 (5 bases). The CDR3 covers 18 residues. Trimming removed 3 bases at V and 7 bases at J, with 24 bases between. Germline V gene data show CDR1 as SGHTA and CDR2 as FQGNSA. CDR3 sequence reads: CASSLRTDSRWGHGELFF. The CDR3, as DNA: TGTGCCAGCAGCTTGAGGACGGACTCCCGCTGGGGTCACGGGGAGCTGTTTTTT.

The chain recombines TRBV7-2 with TRBJ2-1; no clear D gene. V lost 0 bases and J lost 7, with 7 bases in between. Germline loops: CDR1 SGHTA, CDR2 FQGNSA. The CDR3 covers 13 residues. CDR3 nucleotide sequence: TGTGCCAGCAGCTTAGCACCGAGGAATGAGCAGTTCTTC. Translated: CASSLAPRNEQFF.

This clone is a singleton in its sample. Distinct nucleotide sequences in the sample also encode this CDR3. The chain uses TRBV29-1 and TRBJ2-7, with TRBD2 matching over 8 bases. CDR3 length: 11 amino acids. V lost 6 bases to trimming and J lost 7 bases; unmatched junction nucleotides: 5. The germline CDR1 and CDR2 sequences are SQVTM and ANQGSEA. Here the CDR3 reads CSVREGGEQYF. In DNA form, the CDR3 reads TGCAGCGTCCGGGAGGGTGGTGAGCAGTACTTC.

V and J are TRBV24-1 and TRBJ2-2; weak D call: TRBD1 (6 bases). The V gene lost 11 bases and the J gene lost 0 bases, with 12 bases spanning the gap. Germline V lookup: CDR1 KGHDR, CDR2 SFDVKD. This CDR3 comprises 14 residues. CDR3 DNA: TGTGCCATTGCCGGGACAACGAACACCGGGGAGCTGTTTTTT. It translates to CAIAGTTNTGELFF.

V usage is TRBV11-2 and J usage is TRBJ2-1; 13 bases line up with TRBD2. V dropped 5 bases and J dropped 0; count of bases not matched to a gene: 7. The CDR3 is 18 residues long. Germline CDR1 SGHAT, CDR2 FQNNGV. The CDR3 region is CASSRLAGGSSSYNEQFF. CDR3 in DNA: TGTGCCAGCAGCCGACTAGCGGGAGGCTCGAGCTCCTACAATGAGCAGTTCTTC.

This clone was seen a few times. J is TRBJ1-1 and V is TRBV18; the D is unclear. Germline lookup yields CDR1 KGHSH and CDR2 LQKENI. This CDR3 comprises 16 residues. Trimming removed 1 base at V and 11 bases at J, with 23 bases between. The chain's CDR3 is CASSPQRTAPTRGAFF. In DNA, the CDR3 is TGTGCCAGCTCACCACAGCGCACTGCACCCACCCGCGGGGCTTTCTTT.

The chain is built from TRBV7-9 and TRBJ2-2, with unresolved D. Germline V CDR1 and CDR2: SEHNR, FQNEAQ (reference sequence). V lost 4 bases and J 4 bases, leaving 4 bases between the germline ends. CDR3 length equals 12 residues. CDR3 amino acids: CASSSSTGELFF. The CDR3 DNA follows: TGTGCCAGCAGCTCCAGCACCGGGGAGCTGTTTTTT.

The chain is built from TRBV6-5 and TRBJ2-5; a weak D match, TRBD2 (6 bases). The CDR3 runs 15 residues. CDR1 and CDR2 (germline): MNHEY, SVGAGI. Between the trimmed V and J ends, which lost 4 bases and 2 bases, there was a span of 14 bases. CDR3 nucleotides: TGTGCCAGCAGTTTAACCGGGACTTCACAAGAGACCCAGTACTTC. Translated: CASSLTGTSQETQYF.

The chain joins TRBV6-1 to TRBJ1-3, with D possibly being TRBD1 (5 bases). The germline V gene encodes CDR1 MNHNS and CDR2 SASEGT. The CDR3 spans 15 residues. V was cut by 0 bases and J by 4 bases, with 10 bases left in between. The CDR3 nucleotides are TGTGCCAGCAGTGAAGCATCAGGGAAGGGAAACACCATATATTTT. Translation: CASSEASGKGNTIYF.

The genes are TRBV18 and TRBJ1-1, with 7 bases aligning to TRBD1. Germline V CDR1 and CDR2: KGHSH, LQKENI. Trimming at V came to 0 bases and at J to 1 base, leaving 5 bases not matched to a gene. The CDR3 loop spans 16 amino acids. CDR3 in amino acids: CASSPPGGLGNTEAFF. CDR3 sequence (DNA): TGTGCCAGCTCACCACCAGGGGGCTTAGGGAACACTGAAGCTTTCTTT.

The V call is TRBV4-1, the J call TRBJ1-1; D is perhaps TRBD1 (6 bases). Germline V gene lookup returns CDR1 MGHRA and CDR2 YSYEKL. V was cut by 0 bases and J by 4 bases, with 15 bases left in between. CDR3 length: 16 amino acids. The CDR3 coding sequence is TGCGCCAGCAGCCAAGATGCGGGGGGCGGAGGCACTGAAGCTTTCTTT. It specifies CASSQDAGGGGTEAFF.

The genes are TRBV2 and TRBJ1-5; the D is unclear. The CDR3 totals 13 residues. The germline CDR1 and CDR2 sequences are SNHLY and FYNNEI. Trimming shortened V by 9 bases and J by 3 bases, and 12 bases separated the two germline ends. CDR3 sequence: CASTMEANQPQHF. CDR3 in DNA: TGTGCCAGTACAATGGAGGCCAATCAGCCCCAGCATTTT.

J is TRBJ2-7 and V is TRBV3-1 (or the pseudogene TRBV3-2); 11 bases match TRBD2. This CDR3 has 15 amino acids. Unmatched junction bases numbered 7, after V lost 0 bases and J lost 9 bases. The germline V gene has CDR1 LGHDT and CDR2 YNNKEL (reference sequence). In DNA form, the CDR3 reads TGTGCCAGCAGCCAAGAACTAGCGGGAGAGATTGGGCAGTACTTC. Translated, it gives CASSQELAGEIGQYF.

The CDR3 region is CASSGPGQINSPLHF. The CDR3 DNA sequence: TGTGCCAGCAGTGGACCTGGACAGATTAATTCACCCCTCCACTTT. J is TRBJ1-6 and V is TRBV2, with D possibly matching TRBD1 (6 bases). V was clipped by 4 bases and J by 6 bases, with 13 bases between them. The CDR3 loop spans 15 amino acids. CDR1 and CDR2 (germline): SNHLY, FYNNEI.

The chain uses TRBV10-3 and TRBJ1-1, with TRBD1 identical over 8 bases. Trimming cost V 7 bases and J 1 base; bases outside gene matches: 17. The CDR3 is 18 residues long. Germline V gene data show CDR1 as ENHRY and CDR2 as SYGVKD. This chain's CDR3 is CAIKGHGTGTNKNTEAFF. CDR3 DNA: TGTGCCATCAAGGGCCACGGGACAGGAACAAATAAGAACACTGAAGCTTTCTTT.

This clone has a single count. The chain uses TRBV4-3 and TRBJ1-6; tentatively, D is TRBD1 (5 bases). Germline CDR1 reads LGHNA; CDR2 reads YSLEER. The CDR3 spans 14 residues. V was cut by 6 bases and J by 4 bases, with 10 bases left in between. CDR3 sequence reads: CASRPQGYNSPLHF. The CDR3 nucleotides are TGCGCCAGCAGGCCCCAGGGTTATAATTCACCCCTCCACTTT.

The V call is TRBV7-6, the J call TRBJ2-7; the match to TRBD2 covers 10 bases. In germline, CDR1 is SGHVS, CDR2 FNYEAQ. The length of the CDR3 is 15 residues. V lost 5 bases, J lost 2 bases, and 6 bases stayed unmatched. CDR3 residues: CASSPGLAETYEQYF. CDR3 sequence (DNA): TGTGCCAGCAGCCCCGGACTAGCGGAAACCTACGAGCAGTACTTC.

The chain has TRBV19 and TRBJ2-2; D possibly corresponds to TRBD2 (5 bases). CDR1 and CDR2 (germline): LNHDA, SQIVND (reference sequence). V dropped 6 bases and J dropped 7 bases, with 21 bases sitting between them. The CDR3 spans 16 residues. The CDR3 coding sequence is TGTGCCAGTAGCTACGAATCGATCGGGGAAGGCGGGGAGCTGTTTTTT. It codes for CASSYESIGEGGELFF.

The chain is built from TRBV19 and TRBJ1-1; maybe TRBD1 (6 bases). The germline V gene has CDR1 LNHDA and CDR2 SQIVND (reference sequence). The CDR3 length is 14 residues. The ends were cut back, 4 bases at V and 5 bases at J, with 14 bases in the middle. Written as DNA, the CDR3 is TGTGCCAGTAGTAGGGCAGGGGTGGGTACTGAAGCTTTCTTT. This encodes CASSRAGVGTEAFF. The full variable domain, its missing parts supplied by reference TRBV19 and TRBJ1-1, is DGGITQSPKYLFRKEGQNVTLSCEQNLNHDAMYWYRQDPGQGLRLIYYSQIVNDFQKGDIAEGYSVSREKKESFPLTVTSAQKNPTAFYLCASSRAGVGTEAFFGQGTRLTVV.

DNA of the CDR3: TGTGCAAGTCGCTTATCCCCCCGAGAGAACACCGGGGAGCTGTTTTTT. This sequence encodes CASRLSPRENTGELFF. The chain joins TRBV12-2 to TRBJ2-2; whether TRBD2, the table's D call, matches the DNA was not checked. TRBV12-2 is labeled a pseudogene. This CDR3 has 16 amino acids.

This sequence joins TRBV19 and TRBJ1-2; 7 bases are shared with TRBD1. J was trimmed by 0 bases and V by 5 bases; bases with no gene match: 9. Germline values: CDR1 LNHDA, CDR2 SQIVND (reference sequence). This CDR3 region has 16 residues. CDR3 in DNA: TGTGCCAGTAGTCTTGTATCCGGGACAGCTAACTATGGCTACACCTTC. Its protein product is CASSLVSGTANYGYTF.

The DNA for the CDR3 is TGTGCCAGCAGCCCAGGACTAGCGAACACCGGGGAGCTGTTTTTT. Encoded protein: CASSPGLANTGELFF. This chain connects TRBV13 to TRBJ2-2, with TRBD2 matching 7 bases. CDR1 is PRHDT, CDR2 FYEKMQ, per germline (reference sequence). The ends lost 5 bases at V and 0 bases at J; junction bases unmatched: 3. CDR3 length equals 15 residues.

This clone was seen only once. The chain carries TRBV12-3 or TRBV12-4 and TRBJ1-3; no definite D call. Trimming took 6 bases from V and 0 from J, leaving 6 bases between them. CDR3 length equals 13 residues. The CDR3 coding sequence is TGTGCCAGCAGCAGTCTCTCTGGAAACACCATATATTTT. It is translated as CASSSLSGNTIYF.

The gene calls are TRBV5-4 and TRBJ1-1; possibly TRBD1 for D (6 bases). Trimming removed 3 bases from V and 11 bases from J, with 14 bases in between. The CDR3 is 12 amino acids. Germline V lookup: CDR1 SGHNT, CDR2 YYREEE (reference sequence). The CDR3 sequence: CASSSPSGVAFF. CDR3 nucleotide sequence: TGTGCCAGCAGCTCCCCCTCAGGGGTGGCTTTCTTT.